The 11 T cell receptor beta chains given below trace back to one sample, sequenced in a study of blood T cell repertoires in COVID-19. Repertoires were generated with immunoSEQ multiplex PCR, while TCRdb's copy carries only in-frame clones and drops some. The sample holds about 150,000 clones, roughly 83% seen once. Source material: peripheral blood. These receptors were taken from a woman aged 70-85 years with COVID-19, enrolled during active disease.

The chain links TRBV4-2 to TRBJ2-7, with a tentative D call TRBD1 (5 bases). V lost 0 bases and J 1 base, leaving 7 bases between the germline ends. From germline, CDR1 is LGHNA and CDR2 YNFKEQ. The CDR3 is 14 amino acids. CDR3 loop: CASSQESGSYEQYF. CDR3 nucleotide sequence: TGTGCCAGCAGCCAAGAGTCAGGGTCCTACGAGCAGTACTTC.

The genes are TRBV5-1 and TRBJ1-5, with a possible D match to TRBD1 (5 bases). Per the germline V gene, CDR1 is SGHRS and CDR2 is YFSETQ. The germline V and J ends were trimmed by 2 bases and 6 bases, with 15 bases remaining between them. The CDR3 runs 15 residues. The CDR3 is CASSLGGLQGQPQHF. The CDR3, as DNA: TGCGCCAGCAGCTTAGGAGGGCTTCAGGGTCAGCCCCAGCATTTT. Together with reference TRBV5-1 and TRBJ1-5, the CDR3 gives the full variable domain: KAGVTQTPRYLIKTRGQQVTLSCSPISGHRSVSWYQQTPGQGLQFLFEYFSETQRNKGNFPGRFSGRQFSNSRSEMNVSTLELGDSALYLCASSLGGLQGQPQHFGDGTRLSIL.

The chain links TRBV11-2 to TRBJ1-4, with a weak D call TRBD1 (5 bases). Germline V gene lookup returns CDR1 SGHAT and CDR2 FQNNGV. V lost 4 bases, J lost 6 bases, and 21 bases lay in between. This CDR3 comprises 17 residues. CDR3 nucleotide sequence: TGTGCCAGCAGCTATAGGGGAACATGGAGGGTAGATGAAAAACTGTTTTTT. Its protein is CASSYRGTWRVDEKLFF.

This chain joins TRBV7-2 and TRBJ2-3; 15 bases line up with TRBD2. The CDR3 is 16 amino acids. The germline V gene encodes CDR1 SGHTA and CDR2 FQGNSA. The V segment lost 5 bases and the J segment 7 bases; nucleotides outside the gene matches: 7. The CDR3 DNA reads TGTGCCAGCAGCAGATTGGGACTAGCGGGGGGTCATACGCAGTATTTT. This gives the protein CASSRLGLAGGHTQYF. The full variable domain, rest sourced from reference TRBV7-2 and TRBJ2-3, is GAGVSQSPSNKVTEKGKDVELRCDPISGHTALYWYRQSLGQGLEFLIYFQGNSAPDKSGLPSDRFSAERTGGSVSTLTIQRTQQEDSAVYLCASSRLGLAGGHTQYFGPGTRLTVL.

This clone was seen more than once but under ten times. The chain recombines TRBV19 with TRBJ2-2, with D unclear. The CDR3 length is 18 residues. V was clipped by 1 base and J by 1 base, with 16 bases between them. Germline V gene lookup returns CDR1 LNHDA and CDR2 SQIVND (reference sequence). The DNA for the CDR3 is TGTGCCAGTAGTATAGGGTACTCTCACCCGAGGAACACCGGGGAGCTGTTTTTT. Translating it yields CASSIGYSHPRNTGELFF. The full variable domain, completed using reference TRBV19 and TRBJ2-2, is DGGITQSPKYLFRKEGQNVTLSCEQNLNHDAMYWYRQDPGQGLRLIYYSQIVNDFQKGDIAEGYSVSREKKESFPLTVTSAQKNPTAFYLCASSIGYSHPRNTGELFFGEGSRLTVL.

This clone was seen a few times. The genes are TRBV28 and TRBJ1-5; a weak D match, TRBD1 (6 bases). The germline CDR1 and CDR2 sequences are MDHEN and SYDVKM. The V end lost 2 bases, the J end lost 7 bases, and 21 bases lay between the germline ends. The CDR3 totals 17 residues. The CDR3 here is CASSLAPGRDRGQPQHF. As DNA, the CDR3 is TGTGCCAGCAGTTTAGCCCCAGGGAGGGATAGGGGGCAGCCCCAGCATTTT. The full variable domain, in which reference TRBV28 and TRBJ1-5 provide the parts outside the CDR3, is DVKVTQSSRYLVKRTGEKVFLECVQDMDHENMFWYRQDPGLGLRLIYFSYDVKMKEKGDIPEGYSVSREKKERFSLILESASTNQTSMYLCASSLAPGRDRGQPQHFGDGTRLSIL.

The chain joins TRBV3-1 (or the pseudogene TRBV3-2) to TRBJ1-6; D might be TRBD1 (6 bases). CDR1 is LGHDT and CDR2 is YNNKEL in the germline V gene (reference sequence). V was cut by 4 bases and J by 10 bases, with 14 bases left in between. This CDR3 region has 14 residues. Written as DNA, the CDR3 is TGTGCCAGCAGCCGGGGGCTGAAGATGTCACCCCTCCACTTT. Its protein is CASSRGLKMSPLHF.

V usage is TRBV2 and J usage is TRBJ2-5; 7 bases are shared with TRBD1. Germline lookup yields CDR1 SNHLY and CDR2 FYNNEI. V shed 7 bases, J shed 5 bases, and the junction held 4 bases outside the gene matches. The CDR3 length is 12 residues. CDR3 region: CASNRDSETQYF. CDR3 nucleotides: TGTGCCAGCAACCGGGACAGCGAGACCCAGTACTTC.

The rearrangement joins TRBV5-1 to TRBJ1-6; weak D call: TRBD1 (5 bases). In germline, CDR1 is SGHRS, CDR2 YFSETQ. Trimming cost V 5 bases and J 5 bases, with 11 bases left between them. The CDR3 length is 14 residues. This CDR3 is CASRTETNNSPLHF. As DNA, the CDR3 is TGCGCCAGCAGGACAGAAACTAATAATTCACCCCTCCACTTT.

This chain links TRBV5-8 with TRBJ2-3, with a weak D call TRBD1 (6 bases). The CDR3 totals 12 residues. Trimming pared 2 bases from V and 6 bases from J, leaving 7 bases between. The germline gives CDR1 SGHTS, CDR2 YDEGEE. CDR3 protein: CASSFDRDTQYF. The CDR3 nucleotides are TGTGCCAGCAGCTTCGACAGGGATACGCAGTATTTT.

V is TRBV30 and J is TRBJ2-7, with unresolved D. Germline CDR1 reads GTSNPN; CDR2 reads SVGIG (reference sequence). This CDR3 spans 11 amino acids. Trimming cost V 0 bases and J 6 bases, with 6 bases left between them. The CDR3 here is CAWSVRVEQYF. In nucleotides, the CDR3 is TGTGCCTGGAGTGTACGAGTCGAGCAGTACTTC.